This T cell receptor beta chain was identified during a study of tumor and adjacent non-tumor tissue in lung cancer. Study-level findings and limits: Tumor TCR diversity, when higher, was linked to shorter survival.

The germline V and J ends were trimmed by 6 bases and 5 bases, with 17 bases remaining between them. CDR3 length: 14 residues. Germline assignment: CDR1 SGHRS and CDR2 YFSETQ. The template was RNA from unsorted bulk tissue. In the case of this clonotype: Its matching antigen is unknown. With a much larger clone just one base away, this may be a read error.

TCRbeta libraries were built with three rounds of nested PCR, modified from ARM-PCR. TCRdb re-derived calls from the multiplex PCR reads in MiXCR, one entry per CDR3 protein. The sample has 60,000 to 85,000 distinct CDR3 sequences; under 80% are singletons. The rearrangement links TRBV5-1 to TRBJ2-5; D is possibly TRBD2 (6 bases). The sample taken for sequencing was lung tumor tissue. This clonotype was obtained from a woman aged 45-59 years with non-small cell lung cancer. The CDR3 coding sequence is TGCGCCAGCAACTTAGCGGTAGGAGGGGAGACCCAGTACTTC. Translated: CASNLAVGGETQYF.